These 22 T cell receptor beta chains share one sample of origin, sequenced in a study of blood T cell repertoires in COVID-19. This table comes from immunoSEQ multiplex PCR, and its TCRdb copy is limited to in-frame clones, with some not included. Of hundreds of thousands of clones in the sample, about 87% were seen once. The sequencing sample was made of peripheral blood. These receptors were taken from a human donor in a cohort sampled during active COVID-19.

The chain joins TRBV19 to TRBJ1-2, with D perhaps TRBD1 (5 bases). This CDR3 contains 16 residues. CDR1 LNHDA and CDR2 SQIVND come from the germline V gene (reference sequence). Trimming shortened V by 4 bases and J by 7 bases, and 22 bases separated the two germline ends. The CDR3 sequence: CASSRFSAGQTAGYTF. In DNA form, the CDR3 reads TGTGCCAGTAGTAGATTTTCCGCAGGGCAGACGGCTGGCTACACCTTC.

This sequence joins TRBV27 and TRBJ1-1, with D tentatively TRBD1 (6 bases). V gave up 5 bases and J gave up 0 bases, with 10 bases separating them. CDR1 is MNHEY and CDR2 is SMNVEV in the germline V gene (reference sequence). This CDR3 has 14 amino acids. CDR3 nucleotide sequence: TGTGCCAGCAGTAAAGGACAGCTGAACACTGAAGCTTTCTTT. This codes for CASSKGQLNTEAFF.

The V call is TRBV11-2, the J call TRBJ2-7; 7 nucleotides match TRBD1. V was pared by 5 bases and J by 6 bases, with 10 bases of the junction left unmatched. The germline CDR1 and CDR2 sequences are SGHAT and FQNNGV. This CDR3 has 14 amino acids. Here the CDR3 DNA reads TGTGCCAGCAGCCCCCAAGCCAGGGGGATCGAGCAGTACTTC. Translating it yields CASSPQARGIEQYF.

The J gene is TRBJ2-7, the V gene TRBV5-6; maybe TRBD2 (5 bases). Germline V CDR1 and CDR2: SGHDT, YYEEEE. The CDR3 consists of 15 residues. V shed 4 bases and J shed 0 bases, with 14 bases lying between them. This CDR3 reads CASSPRLTSSYEQYF. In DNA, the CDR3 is TGTGCCAGCAGCCCTAGACTCACTAGCTCCTACGAGCAGTACTTC.

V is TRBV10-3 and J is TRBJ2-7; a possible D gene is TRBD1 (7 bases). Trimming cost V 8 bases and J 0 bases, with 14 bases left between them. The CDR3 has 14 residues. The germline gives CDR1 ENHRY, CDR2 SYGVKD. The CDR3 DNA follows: TGTGCCATCGGGGGACAGACTAGCTCCTACGAGCAGTACTTC. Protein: CAIGGQTSSYEQYF.

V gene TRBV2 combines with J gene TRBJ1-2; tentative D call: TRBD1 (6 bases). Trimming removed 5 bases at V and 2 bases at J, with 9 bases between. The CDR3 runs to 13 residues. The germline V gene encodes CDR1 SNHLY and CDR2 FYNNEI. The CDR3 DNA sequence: TGTGCCAGCAGTAACAGGGTGAACTATGGCTACACCTTC. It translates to CASSNRVNYGYTF. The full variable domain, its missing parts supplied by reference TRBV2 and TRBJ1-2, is EPEVTQTPSHQVTQMGQEVILRCVPISNHLYFYWYRQILGQKVEFLVSFYNNEISEKSEIFDDQFSVERPDGSNFTLKIRSTKLEDSAMYFCASSNRVNYGYTFGSGTRLTVV.

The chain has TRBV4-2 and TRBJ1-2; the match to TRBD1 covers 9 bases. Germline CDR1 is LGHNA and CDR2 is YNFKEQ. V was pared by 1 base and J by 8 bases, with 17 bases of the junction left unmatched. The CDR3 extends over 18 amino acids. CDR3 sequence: CASSQVTLTGTGTRGYTF. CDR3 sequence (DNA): TGTGCCAGCAGCCAAGTGACCCTAACCGGGACAGGGACACGCGGCTACACCTTC.

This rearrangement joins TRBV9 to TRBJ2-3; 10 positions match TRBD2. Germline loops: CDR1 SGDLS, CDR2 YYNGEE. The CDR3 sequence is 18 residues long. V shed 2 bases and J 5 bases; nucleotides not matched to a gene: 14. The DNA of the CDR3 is TGTGCCAGCAGCGTCAGAGGCTCCCTAGCGGGAGCTAAAGATACGCAGTATTTT. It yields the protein CASSVRGSLAGAKDTQYF.

CDR3 region: CASRTGQGRTGELFF. The DNA for the CDR3 is TGTGCCAGCAGGACAGGACAGGGTCGGACCGGGGAGCTGTTTTTT. The J gene is TRBJ2-2, the V gene TRBV6-5, with TRBD1 identical over 8 bases. Per germline, CDR1 MNHEY and CDR2 SVGAGI. The CDR3 totals 15 residues. After removal of 6 bases from V and 5 bases from J, the junction contained 8 bases not matched to a gene.

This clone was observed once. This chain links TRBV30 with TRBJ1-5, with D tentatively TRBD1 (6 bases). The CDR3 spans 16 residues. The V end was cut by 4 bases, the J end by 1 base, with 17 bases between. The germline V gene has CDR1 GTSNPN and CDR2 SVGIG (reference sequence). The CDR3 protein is CAWNSGGWGSNQPQHF. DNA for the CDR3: TGTGCCTGGAATTCGGGGGGCTGGGGGAGCAATCAGCCCCAGCATTTT. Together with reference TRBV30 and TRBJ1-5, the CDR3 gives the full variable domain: SQTIHQWPATLVQPVGSPLSLECTVEGTSNPNLYWYRQAAGRGLQLLFYSVGIGQISSEVPQNLSASRPQDRQFILSSKKLLLSDSGFYLCAWNSGGWGSNQPQHFGDGTRLSIL.

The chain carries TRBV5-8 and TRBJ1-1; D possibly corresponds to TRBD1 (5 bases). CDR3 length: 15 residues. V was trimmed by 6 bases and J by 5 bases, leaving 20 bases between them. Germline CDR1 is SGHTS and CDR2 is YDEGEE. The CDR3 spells CASTDPWGGVTEAFF. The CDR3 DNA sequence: TGTGCCAGCACCGACCCATGGGGGGGGGTGACTGAAGCTTTCTTT.

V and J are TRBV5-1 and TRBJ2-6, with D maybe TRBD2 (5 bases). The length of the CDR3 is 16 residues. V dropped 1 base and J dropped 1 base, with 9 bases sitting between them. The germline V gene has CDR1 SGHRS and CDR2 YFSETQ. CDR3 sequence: CASSLSGESGANVLTF. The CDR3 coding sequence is TGCGCCAGCAGCTTGAGTGGGGAGTCTGGGGCCAACGTCCTGACTTTC.

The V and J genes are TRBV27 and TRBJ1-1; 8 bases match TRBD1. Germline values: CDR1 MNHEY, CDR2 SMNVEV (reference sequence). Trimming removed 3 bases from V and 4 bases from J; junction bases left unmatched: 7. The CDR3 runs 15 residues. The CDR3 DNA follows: TGTGCCAGCAGTTTGGACAGGGCGGGGGTCACTGAAGCTTTCTTT. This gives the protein CASSLDRAGVTEAFF.

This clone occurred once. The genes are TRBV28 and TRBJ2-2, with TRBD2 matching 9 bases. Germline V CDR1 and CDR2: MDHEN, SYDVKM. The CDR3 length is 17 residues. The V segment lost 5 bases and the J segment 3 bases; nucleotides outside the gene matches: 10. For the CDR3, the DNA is TGTGCCAGCAGTGCCACCCGCGGCGGGAGGGACACCGGGGAGCTGTTTTTT. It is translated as CASSATRGGRDTGELFF.

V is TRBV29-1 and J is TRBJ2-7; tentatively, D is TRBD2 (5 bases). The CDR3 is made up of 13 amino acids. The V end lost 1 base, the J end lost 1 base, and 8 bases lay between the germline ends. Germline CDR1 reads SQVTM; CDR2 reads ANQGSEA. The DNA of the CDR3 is TGCAGCGTTGAAGTTGGGGAGTCCTACGAGCAGTACTTC. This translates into CSVEVGESYEQYF.

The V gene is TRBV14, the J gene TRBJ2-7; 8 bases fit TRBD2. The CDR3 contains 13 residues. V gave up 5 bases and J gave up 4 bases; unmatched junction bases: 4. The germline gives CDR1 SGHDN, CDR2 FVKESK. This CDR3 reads CASSGRGDYEQYF. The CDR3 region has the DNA TGTGCCAGCAGCGGGCGGGGGGATTACGAGCAGTACTTC.

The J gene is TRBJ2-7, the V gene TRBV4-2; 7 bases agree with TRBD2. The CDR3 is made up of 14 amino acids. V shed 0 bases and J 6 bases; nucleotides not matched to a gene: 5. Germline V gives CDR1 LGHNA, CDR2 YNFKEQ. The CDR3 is CASSQELRTSEQYF. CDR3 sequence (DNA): TGTGCCAGCAGCCAAGAGTTGAGGACTAGCGAGCAGTACTTC.

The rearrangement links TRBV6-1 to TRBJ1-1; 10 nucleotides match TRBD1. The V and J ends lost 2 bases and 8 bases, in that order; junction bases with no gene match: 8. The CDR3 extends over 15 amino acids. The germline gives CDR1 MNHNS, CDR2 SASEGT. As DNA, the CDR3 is TGTGCCAGCAGTGAATTTGGGACAGGGGCGCGCGAAGCTTTCTTT. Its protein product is CASSEFGTGAREAFF.

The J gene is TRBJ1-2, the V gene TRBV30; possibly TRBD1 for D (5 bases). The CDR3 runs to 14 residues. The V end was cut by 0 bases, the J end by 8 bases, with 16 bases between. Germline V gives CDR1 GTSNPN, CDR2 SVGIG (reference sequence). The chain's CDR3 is CAWSVSGWGHGYTF. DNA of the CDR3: TGTGCCTGGAGTGTCTCCGGGTGGGGCCACGGCTACACCTTC. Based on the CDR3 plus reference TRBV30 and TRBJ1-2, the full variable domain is SQTIHQWPATLVQPVGSPLSLECTVEGTSNPNLYWYRQAAGRGLQLLFYSVGIGQISSEVPQNLSASRPQDRQFILSSKKLLLSDSGFYLCAWSVSGWGHGYTFGSGTRLTVV.

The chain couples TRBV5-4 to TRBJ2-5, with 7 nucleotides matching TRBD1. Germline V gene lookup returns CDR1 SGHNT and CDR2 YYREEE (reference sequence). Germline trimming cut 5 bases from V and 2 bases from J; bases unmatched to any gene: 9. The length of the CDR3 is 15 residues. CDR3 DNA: TGTGCCAGCAGTCCCGACAGGGAACGACAAGAGACCCAGTACTTC. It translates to CASSPDRERQETQYF.

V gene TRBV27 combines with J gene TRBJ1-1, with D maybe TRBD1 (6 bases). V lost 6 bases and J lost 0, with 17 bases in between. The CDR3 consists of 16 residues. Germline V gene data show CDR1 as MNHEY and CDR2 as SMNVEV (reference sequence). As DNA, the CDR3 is TGTGCCAGCAGCCCTACCTTATGGACAGTGAACACTGAAGCTTTCTTT. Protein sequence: CASSPTLWTVNTEAFF.

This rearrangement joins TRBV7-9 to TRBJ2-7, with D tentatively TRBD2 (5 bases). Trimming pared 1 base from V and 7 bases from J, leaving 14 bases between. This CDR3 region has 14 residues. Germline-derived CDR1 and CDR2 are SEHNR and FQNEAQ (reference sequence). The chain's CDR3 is CASSLGRDLGEQYF. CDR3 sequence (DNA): TGTGCCAGCAGCTTAGGCCGGGATCTGGGGGAGCAGTACTTC.